Following are 17 T cell receptor beta chains from one sample sequenced in a study of T cell responses to AZD1222 COVID-19 vaccine. The method was immunoSEQ multiplex PCR; TCRdb's version includes in-frame clones alone and lacks a portion of them. The sample shows about 120,000 clones, less than 95% of them seen only once. The sequencing here drew on peripheral blood, taken on day 0 of AZD1222 vaccination. These TCRs come from an adult in good health.

The CDR3 protein is CASLARAGNQPQHF. CDR3 sequence (DNA): TGTGCCAGCCTCGCTCGGGCAGGCAATCAGCCCCAGCATTTT. The rearrangement uses TRBV19 and TRBJ1-5; D uncertain. The CDR3 sequence is 14 residues long. Germline V CDR1 and CDR2: LNHDA, SQIVND (reference sequence). Trimming stripped 9 bases from V and 2 bases from J, with 14 bases between.

This clone appeared a single time. For the CDR3, the DNA is TGTGCCAGCAGAGGGAGTTCCTATAATTCACCCCTCCACTTT. It is translated as CASRGSSYNSPLHF. This chain connects TRBV6-5 to TRBJ1-6; no definite D call. V lost 6 bases and J lost 1, with 7 bases in between. The CDR3 contains 14 residues. Per the germline V gene, CDR1 is MNHEY and CDR2 is SVGAGI.

Only one count was recorded for this clone. The rearrangement joins TRBV7-2 to TRBJ2-5; 8 bases map to TRBD2. The trim removed 6 bases at V and 9 bases at J, leaving 9 bases unmatched. Germline CDR1 reads SGHTA; CDR2 reads FQGNSA. The CDR3 is 13 amino acids. CDR3 nucleotides: TGTGCCAGCAGAGCGGTACCCGGGGGGGCCCAGTACTTC. Its protein product is CASRAVPGGAQYF.

DNA for the CDR3: TGTGCCAGCAGCGACCTAACGCAGAGCCCTTTCTTT. Protein: CASSDLTQSPFF. The chain joins TRBV7-3 to TRBJ1-1; D uncertain. This CDR3 has 12 amino acids. Trimming cost V 5 bases and J 12 bases, with 16 bases left between them. The germline gives CDR1 SGHTA, CDR2 FQGTGA.

V and J are TRBV27 and TRBJ1-2; D is possibly TRBD1 (6 bases). Trimming took 0 bases from V and 4 from J, leaving 9 bases between them. Germline loops: CDR1 MNHEY, CDR2 SMNVEV (reference sequence). The CDR3 is 14 residues long. DNA for the CDR3: TGTGCCAGCAGTTTATCGTCAGGGGCCTATGGCTACACCTTC. Translated: CASSLSSGAYGYTF.

The gene calls are TRBV9 and TRBJ2-2; D is tentatively TRBD1 or TRBD2 (5 bases each). Germline V gene lookup returns CDR1 SGDLS and CDR2 YYNGEE. This CDR3 is built from 14 residues. Trimming left V 0 bases short and J 3 bases short, with 6 bases between. The CDR3 bases are TGTGCCAGCAGCGTAGTGGGGGACACCGGGGAGCTGTTTTTT. Protein: CASSVVGDTGELFF.

V is TRBV27 and J is TRBJ1-6; possible D gene TRBD1, 6 bases. V was pared by 3 bases and J by 6 bases, with 12 bases between. Per the germline V gene, CDR1 is MNHEY and CDR2 is SMNVEV (reference sequence). The CDR3 is 15 amino acids. For the CDR3, the DNA is TGTGCCAGCAGTTTGGGAAACAGGGTTAATTCACCCCTCCACTTT. Translated, it gives CASSLGNRVNSPLHF.

This rearrangement joins TRBV10-2 to TRBJ2-6; D is undetermined. The CDR3 runs to 11 residues. The V and J ends lost 4 bases and 9 bases respectively, with 4 bases between them. CDR1 and CDR2 from the germline V gene are WSHSY and SAAADI. CDR3 bases: TGCGCCAGCAGTGTCGACAACGTCCTGACTTTC. Protein product: CASSVDNVLTF.

V is TRBV6-5 and J is TRBJ2-7; 9 nucleotides line up with TRBD1. The V gene end was trimmed by 10 bases and the J gene end by 2 bases; junction bases not matched to a gene: 6. This CDR3 comprises 13 residues. From germline, CDR1 is MNHEY and CDR2 SVGAGI. The CDR3 reads CATDRGGTYEQYF. Written as DNA, the CDR3 is TGTGCCACCGACAGGGGGGGAACCTACGAGCAGTACTTC.

The chain has TRBV9 and TRBJ2-2; tentative D call: TRBD2 (6 bases). Trimming left V 2 bases short and J 2 bases short, with 16 bases between. The CDR3 runs to 17 residues. The germline V gene encodes CDR1 SGDLS and CDR2 YYNGEE. CDR3 residues: CASSVSVLAKNTGELFF. The DNA of the CDR3 is TGTGCCAGCAGCGTTTCAGTTCTAGCGAAAAACACCGGGGAGCTGTTTTTT.

This chain connects TRBV2 to TRBJ2-6; no reliable D call. The V end was cut by 6 bases, the J end by 0 bases, with 3 bases between. The germline V gene has CDR1 SNHLY and CDR2 FYNNEI. The CDR3 spans 13 residues. The CDR3 protein is CASRASGANVLTF. The CDR3 nucleotides are TGTGCCAGCAGAGCCTCTGGGGCCAACGTCCTGACTTTC.

V and J are TRBV19 and TRBJ2-7; 7 bases match TRBD2. Unmatched junction bases numbered 5, after V lost 4 bases and J lost 2 bases. Looked up from germline, CDR1 is LNHDA and CDR2 is SQIVND (reference sequence). This CDR3 contains 14 residues. The CDR3 protein is CASSTSGTTYEQYF. The CDR3 DNA sequence: TGTGCCAGTAGTACCTCCGGGACTACCTACGAGCAGTACTTC.

The chain uses TRBV6-5 and TRBJ2-7; D gene unclear. This CDR3 spans 13 amino acids. The germline V and J ends were trimmed by 6 bases and 5 bases, with 14 bases remaining between them. The germline CDR1 and CDR2 sequences are MNHEY and SVGAGI. CDR3: CASRALPPNEQYF. In DNA form, the CDR3 reads TGTGCCAGCAGAGCCCTACCCCCTAACGAGCAGTACTTC.

A single count supports this clone. The chain recombines TRBV5-8 with TRBJ2-2; tentatively, D is TRBD1 or TRBD2 (5 bases each). Looked up from germline, CDR1 is SGHTS and CDR2 is YDEGEE. This CDR3 has 14 residues. V was cut by 5 bases and J by 1 base, with 9 bases left in between. This CDR3 reads CASSPGRNTGELFF. As DNA, the CDR3 is TGTGCCAGCAGTCCGGGACGGAACACCGGGGAGCTGTTTTTT.

The J gene is TRBJ2-2, the V gene TRBV6-5; TRBD1 is a possible D gene (5 bases). This CDR3 has 16 residues. V was pared by 2 bases and J by 4 bases, with 14 bases between. In germline, CDR1 is MNHEY, CDR2 SVGAGI. The DNA for the CDR3 is TGTGCCAGCAGTTACGAAAGGACAAACCCCACCGGGGAGCTGTTTTTT. Amino acid sequence: CASSYERTNPTGELFF.

This chain links TRBV11-2 with TRBJ1-2; D is uncertain. V gave up 1 base and J gave up 0 bases, with 6 bases separating them. Per the germline V gene, CDR1 is SGHAT and CDR2 is FQNNGV. This CDR3 is 14 amino acids long. CDR3 residues: CASSLGETNYGYTF. CDR3 nucleotide sequence: TGTGCCAGCAGCTTAGGGGAAACTAACTATGGCTACACCTTC.

V and J are TRBV7-9 and TRBJ2-7, with 11 bases aligning to TRBD2. There are 16 residues in the CDR3. Trimming took 6 bases from V and 1 from J; bases not matched to a gene: 8. From germline, CDR1 is SEHNR and CDR2 FQNEAQ (reference sequence). CDR3 coding DNA: TGTGCCAGCAGAACTAGCGGGAGCTCGCAGTCCTACGAGCAGTACTTC. Translating it yields CASRTSGSSQSYEQYF.